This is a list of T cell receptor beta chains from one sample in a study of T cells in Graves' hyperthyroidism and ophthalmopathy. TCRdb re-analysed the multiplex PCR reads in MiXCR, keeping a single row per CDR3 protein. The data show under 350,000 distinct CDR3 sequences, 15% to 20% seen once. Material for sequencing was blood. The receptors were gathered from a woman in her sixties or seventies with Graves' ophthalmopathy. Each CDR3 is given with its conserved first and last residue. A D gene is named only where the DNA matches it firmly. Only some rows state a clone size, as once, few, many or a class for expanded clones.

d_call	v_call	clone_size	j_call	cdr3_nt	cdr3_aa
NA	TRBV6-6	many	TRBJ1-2	TGTGCCAGCAGTTACTCTCCCAGGATCTATGGCTACACCTTC	CASSYSPRIYGYTF
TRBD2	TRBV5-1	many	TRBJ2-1	TGCGCCAGCAGCATTGGGACTAGCGGATACAATGAGCAGTTCTTC	CASSIGTSGYNEQFF
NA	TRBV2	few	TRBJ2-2	TGTGCCAGCGGACCCGGGGAGCTGTTTTTT	CASGPGELFF
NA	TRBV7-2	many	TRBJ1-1	TGTGCCAGCAGCTTATACGGGGGGAACACTGAAGCTTTCTTT	CASSLYGGNTEAFF
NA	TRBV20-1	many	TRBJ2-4	TGCAGTGCGACGGTCGGGACATCCCAAGCCAAAAACATTCAGTACTTC	CSATVGTSQAKNIQYF
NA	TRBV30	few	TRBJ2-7	TGTGCCTGGAGACGGGACCGGTACGAGCAGTACTTC	CAWRRDRYEQYF
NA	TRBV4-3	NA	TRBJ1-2	TGCGCCAGCAGCCGGGAGGCCGAGAACTATGGCTACACCTTC	CASSREAENYGYTF
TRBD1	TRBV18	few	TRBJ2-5	TGTGCCAGCTCATTAAACAGGGGGCACCAAGAGACCCAGTACTTC	CASSLNRGHQETQYF
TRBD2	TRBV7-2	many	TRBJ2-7	TGTGCCAGCAGGTCGGGACTAGCGGGGGGGCGTTACGAGCAGTACTTC	CASRSGLAGGRYEQYF
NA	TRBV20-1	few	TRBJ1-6	TGCAGTGCCGATAAAGAGGGAGGTTCACCCCTCCACTTT	CSADKEGGSPLHF
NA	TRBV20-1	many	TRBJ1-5	TGCAGTGCTAGAGAGGGTCGGGGAAACGCGCCGGATCAGCCCCAGCATTTT	CSAREGRGNAPDQPQHF
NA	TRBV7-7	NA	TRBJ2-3	TGTGCCAGCAGCTTGGGAGGGGGTGCTACGCAGTATTTT	CASSLGGGATQYF
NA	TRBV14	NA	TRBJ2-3	TGTGCCAGCAGCCAAGGGACGGACGCCTCCCGATTACTCACAGATACGCAGTATTTT	CASSQGTDASRLLTDTQYF
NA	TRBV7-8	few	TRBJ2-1	TGTGCCAGCAGCTTAGATGTCCGGTACAATGAGCAGTTCTTC	CASSLDVRYNEQFF
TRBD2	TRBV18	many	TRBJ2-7	TGTGCCAGCTCTCGTGGACTAGCGGGAGCATACGAGCAGTACTTC	CASSRGLAGAYEQYF
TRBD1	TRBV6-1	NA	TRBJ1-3	TGTGCCAGCAGCCGTCGACCGGGACAGGGGGCCTCGGGAAACACCATATATTTT	CASSRRPGQGASGNTIYF
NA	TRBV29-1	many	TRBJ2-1	TGCAGCGTTGAAGATCTCAGCAATGAGCAGTTCTTC	CSVEDLSNEQFF
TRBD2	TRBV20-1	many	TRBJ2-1	TGCAGTGCTAGAGTCTGGGCGGGAGGGCTTAACAATGAGCAGTTCTTC	CSARVWAGGLNNEQFF
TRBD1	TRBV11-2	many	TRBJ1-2	TGTGCCAGCAGCAGGACAGGGGGAAGCGGCTACACCTTC	CASSRTGGSGYTF
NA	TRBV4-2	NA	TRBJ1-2	TGTGCCAGCAGCCAAGAGAATTTAGGGCACCATAACTATGGCTACACCTTC	CASSQENLGHHNYGYTF
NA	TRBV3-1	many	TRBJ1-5	TGTGCCAGCAGCCAAGAGGTCGGGCAGCCCCAGCATTTT	CASSQEVGQPQHF
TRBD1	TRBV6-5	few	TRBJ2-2	TGTGCCAGCAGTTACTCGACTACCAGGACAGGGTCCCACGGGGAGCTGTTTTTT	CASSYSTTRTGSHGELFF
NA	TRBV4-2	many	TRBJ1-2	TGTGCCAGCAGCCAAGGGTTACAGCTTGGCTACACCTTC	CASSQGLQLGYTF
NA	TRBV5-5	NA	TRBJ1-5	TGTGCCAGCAGCTTGGAGGCGGGTAGGGGCCGTAATAGCAATCAGCCCCAGCATTTT	CASSLEAGRGRNSNQPQHF
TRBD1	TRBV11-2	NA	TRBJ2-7	TGTGCCAGCAGCTTAGTTAAAGGCACCCCGGAGATAGGACAGGGGTTACACGAGCAGTACTTC	CASSLVKGTPEIGQGLHEQYF
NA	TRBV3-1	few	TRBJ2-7	TGTGCCAGCAGCCAAGCCTGGGGACTCTCCTACGAGCAGTACTTC	CASSQAWGLSYEQYF
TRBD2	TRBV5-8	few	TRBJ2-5	TGTGCCAGCAGCCCGACTAGCGGGAATGCGGAGACCCAGTACTTC	CASSPTSGNAETQYF
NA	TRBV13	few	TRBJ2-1	TGTGCCAGCAGCGTAGACTGGGGAGGTTACAATGAGCAGTTCTTC	CASSVDWGGYNEQFF
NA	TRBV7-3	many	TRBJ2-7	TGTGCCAGCAGCACAAGGCCCCGGGGGGCCACCTATTACGAGCAGTACTTC	CASSTRPRGATYYEQYF
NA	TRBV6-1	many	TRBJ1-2	TGTGCCAGCAGTGAAGCGGGCCAGGGCTTAGGCTACACCTTC	CASSEAGQGLGYTF
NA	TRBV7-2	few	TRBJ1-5	TGTGCCAGCAGCTCCCCCCCCGGGGTTCCTAATCAGCCCCAGCATTTT	CASSSPPGVPNQPQHF
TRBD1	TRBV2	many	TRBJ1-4	TGTGCCAGCGGGACAGGTATTGGAGAAAAACTGTTTTTT	CASGTGIGEKLFF
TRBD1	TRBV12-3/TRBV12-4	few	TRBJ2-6	TGTGCCAGCAGTTCACGACAGGGCTTAGCCTCTGGGGCCAACGTCCTGACTTTC	CASSSRQGLASGANVLTF
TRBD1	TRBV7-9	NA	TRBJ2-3	TGTGCCAGCAGCGGAGGGACAGGGGGGCGAACAGATACGCAGTATTTT	CASSGGTGGRTDTQYF
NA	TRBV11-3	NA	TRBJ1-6	TGTGCCAGCAGCTTAGATCGGTGGGGACAAACCCATTCACCCCTCCACTTT	CASSLDRWGQTHSPLHF
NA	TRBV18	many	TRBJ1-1	TGTGCCAGCTCACCAGTCGGTCCTAGGGGGTACACTGAAGCTTTCTTT	CASSPVGPRGYTEAFF
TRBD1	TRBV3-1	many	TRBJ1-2	TGTGCCAGCAGCCTGGGACAGGTTTACACCTTC	CASSLGQVYTF
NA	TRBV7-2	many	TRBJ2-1	TGTGCCAGCAGCCTACGAAGCGGGCTTTACAATGAGCAGTTCTTC	CASSLRSGLYNEQFF
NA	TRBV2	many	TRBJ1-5	TGTGCCAGCACGGGGGGGCGAGGCAATCAGCCCCAGCATTTT	CASTGGRGNQPQHF
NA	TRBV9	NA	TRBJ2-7	TGTGCCAGCAGCGTAGCCCTAGGCATAGCCTACGAGCAGTACTTC	CASSVALGIAYEQYF
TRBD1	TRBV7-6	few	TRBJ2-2	TGTGCCAGCAGCTCCGGACAGGGGGCCATTACGTACACCGGGGAGCTGTTTTTT	CASSSGQGAITYTGELFF
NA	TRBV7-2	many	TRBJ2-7	TGTGCCAGCAGCTCGATTAATACAGGCCGGTACGAGCAGTACTTC	CASSSINTGRYEQYF
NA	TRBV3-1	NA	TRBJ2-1	TGTGCCAGCAGCCTTGGGCCAGTGAGGGACAATGAGCAGTTCTTC	CASSLGPVRDNEQFF
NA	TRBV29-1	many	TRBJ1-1	TGCAGCGTTGACTCTTACGGCCCGTTGAACACTGAAGCTTTCTTT	CSVDSYGPLNTEAFF